Sequencing of this T cell receptor (beta chain) was carried out in a study of T cell clusters in autoimmune cytopenias. Overall study: Per sample, median TRB depth was around 51,000 reads, yielding a median about 2,500 distinct clonotypes.

The length of the CDR3 is 12 residues. Germline loops: CDR1 MNHEY, CDR2 SMNVEV (reference sequence). TRB was amplified by touch-down multiplex PCR, primer pools A and B combined. Reanalyzing the multiplex PCR reads, TCRdb keeps one entry per CDR3 protein, without DNA. Recorded for this sample: 2,500 to 3,000 distinct CDR3 sequences. This clonotype is medium-sized by frequency. TRB was amplified from about 260 ng of peripheral blood genomic DNA per sample. This chain connects TRBV27 to TRBJ2-1. The specimen sequenced was peripheral blood. The clonotype was recovered from a human donor with an autoimmune cytopenia or autoimmune hepatitis (not recorded which). The CDR3 loop reads CASSHRSNEQFF.